This T cell receptor (beta chain) was captured by sequencing in a study of CD8 T cells in Susac syndrome. CDR1 is MGHRA, CDR2 YSYEKL, per germline. This CDR3 has 14 amino acids. Between the trimmed V and J ends, which lost 0 bases and 9 bases, there was a span of 12 bases. With random hexamers, reverse transcription was performed on about 0.5 to 1 ug of RNA. Each CDR3 protein gets one entry after TCRdb re-called the immunoSEQ multiplex PCR reads with MiXCR. This sample has about 110,000 distinct CDR3 sequences, with roughly 95% found just once. The chain employs TRBV4-1 and TRBJ2-1; D ambiguous. What was sequenced was CD8+ T cells from PBMCs. This clonotype originated in a human donor with Susac syndrome. In DNA, the CDR3 is TGCGCCAGCAGCCAAGAGGGTTGGGCATTTGAGCAGTTCTTC. It is translated as CASSQEGWAFEQFF.